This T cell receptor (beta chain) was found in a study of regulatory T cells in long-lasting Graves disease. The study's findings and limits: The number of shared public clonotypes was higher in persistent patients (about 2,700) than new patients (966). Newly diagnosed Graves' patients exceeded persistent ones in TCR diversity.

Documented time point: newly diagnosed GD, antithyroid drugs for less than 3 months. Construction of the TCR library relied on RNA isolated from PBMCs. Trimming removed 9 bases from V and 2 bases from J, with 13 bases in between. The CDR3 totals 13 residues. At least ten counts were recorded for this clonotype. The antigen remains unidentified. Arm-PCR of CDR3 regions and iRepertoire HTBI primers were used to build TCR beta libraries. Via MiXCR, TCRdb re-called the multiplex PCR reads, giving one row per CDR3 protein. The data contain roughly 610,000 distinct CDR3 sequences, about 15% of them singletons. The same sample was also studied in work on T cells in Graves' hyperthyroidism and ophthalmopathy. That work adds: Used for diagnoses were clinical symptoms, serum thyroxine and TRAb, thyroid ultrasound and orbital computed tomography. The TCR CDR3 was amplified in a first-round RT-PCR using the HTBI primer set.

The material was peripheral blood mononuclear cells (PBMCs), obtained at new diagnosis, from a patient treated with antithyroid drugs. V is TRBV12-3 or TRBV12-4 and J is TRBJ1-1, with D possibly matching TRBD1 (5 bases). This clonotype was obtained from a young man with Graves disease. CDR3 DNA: TGTGCCAGTATCCGGCAGGGAAACACTGAAGCTTTCTTT. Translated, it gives CASIRQGNTEAFF.